The present TCR beta chain was sequenced within a study of blood T cell repertoires in COVID-19 (dated by TCRdb to about 2020). With regard to the full study: Collaborator samples came from the United States, Italy and Spain and covered acute and convalescent phases of COVID-19. The prospective study material was composed of cDNA or gDNA derived from T cells, B-cell-depleted T cells, or PBMCs. Deeply sampled blood TCRbeta repertoires from subjects exposed to, actively infected with, or recovered from COVID-19 were included in the dataset. A freely available public database, intended as a resource for researchers studying the immune response to SARS-CoV-2, is where the repertoires were released. The samples were drawn from the first 160 participants of the ongoing ImmuneRACE study and from over 950 subjects provided by 6 global collaborators. A de-identified subject ID, COVID-19 status, age in years and sex were almost always included in the sample metadata. Where HLA class I and class II types were available, the types were taken from metadata supplied by the sample provider, not from assay-based typing.

Results the study describes overall, beyond this receptor: The quantity of clinical and demographic metadata differed by source and by participant and was supplied without curation.

To note about this clone: Its target antigen remains unknown. Base quality data are lacking; no much larger clone is found one base away.

TCRbeta CDR3 regions were amplified from genomic DNA by means of the immunoSEQ Assay, a bias-controlled multiplex PCR. In the source study's methods: Within the assay, amplification of reference gene primers was used to estimate how many nucleated cells each sample contained. To quantify the absolute abundance of each unique TCRbeta CDR3 rearrangement, sequence reads were collapsed and filtered. For each sample, productive Simpson clonality was calculated as the square root of Simpson's diversity index over productive rearrangements. Imported from immuneACCESS, the table was reduced by TCRdb to in-frame sequences with V and J called. These copies leave out some clones; in studies compared against another copy, an unresolved V gene accounts for under half, and the cause of the remainder is not known. The D gene and trimming were derived from the DNA, and the V and J assignments and clone size from that table. This sample lists around 250,000 clones; around 81% were detected once. About 4.2% of the sample is held by the ten biggest clonotypes.

Whole blood was collected in K2EDTA tubes by collaborating institutions according to the institutions' own protocols. For TCRbeta analysis, collaborators shipped samples in one of three forms: frozen whole blood, isolated PBMCs, or DNA extracted from either of those sample types. The CDR3 runs 14 amino acids, cysteine and phenylalanine included. Only CDR3 DNA is held: 42 bases, read in frame from base 1. V was cut back by 3 bases and J by 6 bases, leaving a gap of 12 bases between them. CDR1 and CDR2, per the germline V gene, are SNHLY and FYNNEI. The chain is made from TRBV2 and TRBJ1-5; TRBD1 is possibly the D segment (5 matching bases). This TCR was sampled from a man in his fifties or sixties with active or convalescent COVID-19. Sequencing input: peripheral blood. The CDR3 region: CASSEGQAGQPQHF. The DNA sequence is as follows: TGTGCCAGCAGTGAGGGGCAGGCTGGTCAGCCCCAGCATTTT.